The T cell receptor (beta chain) described here comes from a study of T cells in Graves' hyperthyroidism and ophthalmopathy. This clonotype was observed many times. It was RNA transcripts that yielded the amplified TCR beta CDR3 regions. RT-PCR in the first round (using the HTBI primer set) targeted the TCR CDR3. TCRdb called the multiplex PCR reads again in MiXCR, with one record for every CDR3 protein. Here the sample spans about 400,000 distinct CDR3 sequences, roughly 15% being singletons. Material: blood. The clonotype comes from a woman aged 55-69 years with Graves' ophthalmopathy.

The CDR3 is CAWKGGRFTEAFF. CDR3 in DNA: TGTGCCTGGAAAGGGGGGCGCTTCACTGAAGCTTTCTTT. The gene calls are TRBV30 and TRBJ1-1, with a weak D call TRBD1 (6 bases). Germline CDR1 reads GTSNPN; CDR2 reads SVGIG (reference sequence). The CDR3 extends over 13 amino acids. The V end lost 4 bases, the J end lost 4 bases, and 13 bases lay between the germline ends.